The source of this TCR beta chain is a study of blood T cell repertoires in COVID-19. The V and J ends lost 0 bases and 3 bases respectively, with 8 bases between them. This CDR3 comprises 15 residues. The germline V gene encodes CDR1 SGHDN and CDR2 FVKESK. Clones were sequenced by immunoSEQ multiplex PCR, and TCRdb holds only the in-frame ones, with some missing. The table records around 300,000 clones, 80% to 90% of them present only once. The sequenced sample was PBMCs or T cells enriched from blood (not recorded which). The receptor was derived from a woman aged 18-30 years who had recovered from COVID-19. The chain is built from TRBV14 and TRBJ1-4; the D gene is possibly TRBD1 (5 bases). CDR3 sequence: CASSQETGANEKLFF. In DNA form, the CDR3 reads TGTGCCAGCAGCCAAGAGACGGGGGCTAATGAAAAACTGTTTTTT. Variable domain in full (rest from reference TRBV14 and TRBJ1-4): EAGVTQFPSHSVIEKGQTVTLRCDPISGHDNLYWYRRVMGKEIKFLLHFVKESKQDESGMPNNRFLAERTGGTYSTLKVQPAELEDSGVYFCASSQETGANEKLFFGSGTQLSVL.